One and the same sample provided the 22 T cell receptor beta chains below, sequenced in a study of T cells in Graves' hyperthyroidism and ophthalmopathy. Amplification yielded TCR beta CDR3 regions, with RNA transcripts as the source. With the HTBI primer set, the TCR CDR3 went through a first round of RT-PCR. MiXCR was run by TCRdb on the multiplex PCR reads, yielding one entry per CDR3 protein. The profile shows 450,000 to 600,000 distinct CDR3 sequences, around 13% of them singletons. The sequencing input was blood. Receptors were obtained from a woman aged 40 to 50 with Graves' hyperthyroidism.

On this clonotype itself: The junction and the germline gene differ at one end; a read error may be behind it. The chain is built from TRBV4-1 and TRBJ1-2; D is ambiguous. CDR3 size: 17 residues. Germline assignment: CDR1 MGHRA and CDR2 YSYEKL. The CDR3 nucleotides read TGCGCCAGCGGCCAAGTATCGTTCAGGTCGAGGCGGAGTGACTACACCTTC. This gives the protein CASGQVSFRSRRSDYTF.

This clonotype was counted only a few times. V is TRBV4-2 and J is TRBJ2-1; 15 nucleotides agree with TRBD2. CDR1 is LGHNA and CDR2 is YNFKEQ in the germline V gene. CDR3 length: 16 amino acids. V lost 1 base to trimming and J lost 9 bases; unmatched junction nucleotides: 4. The CDR3 DNA follows: TGTGCCAGCAGCCAAGGGACTAGCGGGAGGGCCGTTGAGCAGTTCTTC. It specifies CASSQGTSGRAVEQFF.

The sample holds many counts of this clonotype. V and J are TRBV29-1 and TRBJ2-5, with TRBD1 matching 9 bases. V lost 8 bases, J lost 5 bases, and 3 bases stayed unmatched. Per the germline V gene, CDR1 is SQVTM and CDR2 is ANQGSEA. The CDR3 runs 11 residues. CDR3 residues: CSFDRGETQYF. Here the CDR3 DNA reads TGCAGCTTCGACAGGGGGGAGACCCAGTACTTC.

This clonotype came up a few times. CDR3 in amino acids: CASSSYLDRDGKYEQYF. The CDR3 DNA reads TGTGCCAGCAGCTCCTATCTTGACAGGGACGGAAAATACGAGCAGTACTTC. This rearrangement joins TRBV11-3 to TRBJ2-7, with 7 nucleotides matching TRBD1. The CDR3 is made up of 17 amino acids. Germline CDR1 SGHNT, CDR2 YENEEA. V trimming: 4 bases; J trimming: 4 bases; junction bases outside the gene matches: 16.

This sequence joins TRBV3-1 and TRBJ2-7; D is tentatively TRBD1 or TRBD2 (6 bases each). This CDR3 has 15 residues. Trimming cost V 4 bases and J 5 bases, with 18 bases left between them. CDR1 is LGHDT and CDR2 is YNNKEL in the germline V gene (reference sequence). CDR3: CASSLRGRILHEQYF. The CDR3 region has the DNA TGTGCCAGCAGCCTACGGGGGCGGATCCTGCACGAGCAGTACTTC.

This clonotype was picked up many times. The chain is built from TRBV27 and TRBJ2-7; the D is unclear. Trimming left V 8 bases short and J 2 bases short, with 16 bases between. This CDR3 has 14 residues. The germline V gene has CDR1 MNHEY and CDR2 SMNVEV (reference sequence). The CDR3 nucleotides are TGTGCCAGCTCCGGGTCCTCTTCAACCTACGAGCAGTACTTC. It is translated as CASSGSSSTYEQYF.

This clonotype was detected many times. The rearrangement links TRBV7-3 to TRBJ2-2; possibly TRBD1 for D (6 bases). This CDR3 region has 13 residues. CDR1 is SGHTA and CDR2 is FQGTGA in the germline V gene. V was cut by 0 bases and J by 7 bases, with 6 bases left in between. CDR3 coding DNA: TGTGCCAGCAGCTTAACGACAGGCGGGGAGCTGTTTTTT. Its protein is CASSLTTGGELFF. The full variable domain, with the rest looked up from reference TRBV7-3 and TRBJ2-2, is GAGVSQTPSNKVTEKGKYVELRCDPISGHTALYWYRQSLGQGPEFLIYFQGTGAADDSGLPNDRFFAVRPEGSVSTLKIQRTERGDSAVYLCASSLTTGGELFFGEGSRLTVL.

The table lists this clonotype with many counts. The chain employs TRBV28 and TRBJ2-5; a possible D gene is TRBD2 (5 bases). The germline gives CDR1 MDHEN, CDR2 SYDVKM. V was cut by 3 bases and J by 4 bases, with 12 bases left in between. The CDR3 is 14 amino acids. The CDR3 reads CASSLGSLLETQYF. CDR3 nucleotide sequence: TGTGCCAGCAGTTTGGGGAGCCTACTAGAGACCCAGTACTTC.

This clonotype has a count of ten or more. The chain has TRBV27 and TRBJ1-4; D may be TRBD1 (5 bases). CDR3 length: 16 amino acids. Germline V gene data show CDR1 as MNHEY and CDR2 as SMNVEV (reference sequence). V was trimmed by 3 bases and J by 7 bases, leaving 18 bases between them. Here the CDR3 reads CASSFLDRDGTEKLFF. The CDR3 DNA is TGTGCCAGCAGTTTCCTCGACCGGGACGGGACTGAAAAACTGTTTTTT.

The chain is built from TRBV5-4 and TRBJ2-5; 9 bases align to TRBD1. Unmatched junction bases numbered 9, after V lost 4 bases and J lost 5 bases. The CDR3 length is 15 residues. Germline lookup yields CDR1 SGHNT and CDR2 YYREEE (reference sequence). CDR3 protein: CASSQTGGTLETQYF. The CDR3 region has the DNA TGTGCCAGCAGCCAAACAGGGGGCACGCTGGAGACCCAGTACTTC.

This clonotype was detected only a few times. This chain uses TRBV12-3 or TRBV12-4 with TRBJ2-7; 10 nucleotides align to TRBD2. V trimming: 3 bases; J trimming: 3 bases; junction bases outside the gene matches: 8. The CDR3 has 16 residues. The DNA of the CDR3 is TGTGCCAGCAGTTTCGCTAGCGGGAGAGATTTCTACGAGCAGTACTTC. It encodes CASSFASGRDFYEQYF.

This clonotype was seen ten or more times. This sequence joins TRBV5-6 and TRBJ2-7; D not certain. V was cut by 1 base and J by 2 bases, with 10 bases left in between. CDR1 SGHDT and CDR2 YYEEEE come from the germline V gene. The CDR3 has 14 amino acids. The DNA of the CDR3 is TGTGCCAGCAGCTTGTCCATTCGAGCCTACGAGCAGTACTTC. It translates to CASSLSIRAYEQYF.

This clonotype was seen at least ten times. The chain uses TRBV20-1 and TRBJ2-1; D unclear. Trimming pared 6 bases from V and 4 bases from J, leaving 22 bases between. The CDR3 spans 16 residues. Germline V gene sequence: CDR1 DFQATT, CDR2 SNEGSKA (reference sequence). The CDR3 nucleotides are TGCAGTGCCTCTCCCCTAGAGTCCTCTCCGTACAATGAGCAGTTCTTC. Protein sequence: CSASPLESSPYNEQFF.

The chain is built from TRBV12-3 or TRBV12-4 and TRBJ1-5; the D gene is possibly TRBD1 (6 bases). V lost 3 bases and J 6 bases, leaving 12 bases between the germline ends. This CDR3 is built from 14 residues. This CDR3 reads CASSFGGAGQPQHF. In nucleotides, the CDR3 is TGTGCCAGCAGTTTTGGGGGGGCGGGTCAGCCCCAGCATTTT.

This clonotype was seen ten or more times. The chain carries TRBV27 and TRBJ1-6; 7 bases line up with TRBD1. V dropped 3 bases and J dropped 7; count of bases not matched to a gene: 6. CDR1 MNHEY and CDR2 SMNVEV come from the germline V gene (reference sequence). This CDR3 has 15 amino acids. CDR3 amino acids: CASSLKGQPNSPLHF. In DNA form, the CDR3 reads TGTGCCAGCAGTTTGAAGGGACAGCCAAATTCACCCCTCCACTTT.

The gene calls are TRBV12-3 or TRBV12-4 and TRBJ2-6; D unclear. The CDR3 extends over 16 amino acids. V lost 5 bases, J lost 2 bases, and 13 bases lay in between. CDR3 DNA sequence: TGTGCCAGCAGTCTCTACTCAGGACCTGGGGCCAACGTCCTGACTTTC. Protein product: CASSLYSGPGANVLTF.

This clonotype has only a few counts. The V gene is TRBV3-1, the J gene TRBJ2-5; 10 nucleotides agree with TRBD2. Germline lookup yields CDR1 LGHDT and CDR2 YNNKEL (reference sequence). The CDR3 runs to 15 residues. V lost 0 bases and J lost 7; bases outside the gene matches: 5. The CDR3 sequence is CASSQESGRAGTQYF. The CDR3, as DNA: TGTGCCAGCAGCCAAGAAAGCGGGAGGGCTGGGACCCAGTACTTC.

The V and J genes are TRBV6-6 and TRBJ2-1, with D possibly matching TRBD1 (5 bases). Germline lookup yields CDR1 MNHNY and CDR2 SVGAGI (reference sequence). Trimming left V 2 bases short and J 3 bases short, with 11 bases between. CDR3 size: 15 residues. The CDR3 DNA sequence: TGTGCCAGCAGTTACGGGGCAGGGCTCTACAATGAGCAGTTCTTC. Translated: CASSYGAGLYNEQFF.

Comment on this clonotype: Given a much more abundant clone one base away, this may be a read error. V gene TRBV7-2 combines with J gene TRBJ2-7, with 10 bases matching TRBD2. Germline V gene data show CDR1 as SGHTA and CDR2 as FQGNSA. CDR3 size: 15 residues. The CDR3 loop reads CANSFASGRRYEQYF. The DNA for the CDR3 is TGTGCCAACAGCTTCGCTAGCGGGAGACGGTACGAGCAGTACTTC.

This clonotype has ten or more counts. This rearrangement joins TRBV12-3 or TRBV12-4 to TRBJ2-3; D possibly corresponds to TRBD2 (5 bases). CDR3 length equals 14 residues. Trimming took off 5 bases at V and 5 bases at J, with 14 bases between the two ends. CDR3 coding DNA: TGTGCCAGCAGTCCCCCTAGCAAAATAGATACGCAGTATTTT. As protein: CASSPPSKIDTQYF.

This clonotype occurred many times. V is TRBV27 and J is TRBJ2-1; 8 nucleotides agree with TRBD2. The V segment lost 5 bases and the J segment 4 bases; nucleotides outside the gene matches: 10. The CDR3 is 16 amino acids. Germline CDR1 and CDR2: MNHEY and SMNVEV (reference sequence). The CDR3 DNA reads TGTGCCAGCAGTCCTCTAGGAGCGGGAGAGTACAATGAGCAGTTCTTC. As protein: CASSPLGAGEYNEQFF.

This clonotype was observed a few times. J is TRBJ2-1 and V is TRBV12-3 or TRBV12-4, with TRBD1 identical over 7 bases. CDR3 length: 14 amino acids. V was clipped by 2 bases and J by 5 bases; unmatched bases: 3. Written as DNA, the CDR3 is TGTGCCAGCAGTTTAACTACAGGGGACAATGAGCAGTTCTTC. This encodes CASSLTTGDNEQFF.